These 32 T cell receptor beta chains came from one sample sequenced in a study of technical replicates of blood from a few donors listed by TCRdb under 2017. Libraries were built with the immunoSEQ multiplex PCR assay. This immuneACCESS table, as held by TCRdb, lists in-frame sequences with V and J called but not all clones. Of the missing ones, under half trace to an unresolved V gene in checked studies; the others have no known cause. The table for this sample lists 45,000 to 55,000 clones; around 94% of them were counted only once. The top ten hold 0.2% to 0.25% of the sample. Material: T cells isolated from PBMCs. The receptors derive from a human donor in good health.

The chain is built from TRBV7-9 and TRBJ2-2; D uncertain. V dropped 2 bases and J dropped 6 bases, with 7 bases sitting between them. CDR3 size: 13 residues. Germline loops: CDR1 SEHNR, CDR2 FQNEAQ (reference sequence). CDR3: CASSLPLPGELFF. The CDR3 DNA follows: TGTGCCAGCAGCTTACCTCTCCCCGGGGAGCTGTTTTTT.

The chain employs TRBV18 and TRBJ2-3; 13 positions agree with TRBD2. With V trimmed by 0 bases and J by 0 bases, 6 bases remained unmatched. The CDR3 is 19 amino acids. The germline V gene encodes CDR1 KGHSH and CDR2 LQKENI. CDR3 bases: TGTGCCAGCTCACCACCCACGACTAGCGGGGGGTTTAGCACAGATACGCAGTATTTT. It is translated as CASSPPTTSGGFSTDTQYF. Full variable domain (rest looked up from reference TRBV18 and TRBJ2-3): NAGVMQNPRHLVRRRGQEARLRCSPMKGHSHVYWYRQLPEEGLKFMVYLQKENIIDESGMPKERFSAEFPKEGPSILRIQQVVRGDSAAYFCASSPPTTSGGFSTDTQYFGPGTRLTVL.

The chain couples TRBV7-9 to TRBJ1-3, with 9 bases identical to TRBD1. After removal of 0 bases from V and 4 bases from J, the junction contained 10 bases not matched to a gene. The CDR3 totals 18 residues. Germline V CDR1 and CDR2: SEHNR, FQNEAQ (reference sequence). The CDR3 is CASSLAQFPGQGGNTIYF. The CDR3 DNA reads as TGTGCCAGCAGCTTAGCCCAATTCCCGGGACAGGGCGGAAACACCATATATTTT.

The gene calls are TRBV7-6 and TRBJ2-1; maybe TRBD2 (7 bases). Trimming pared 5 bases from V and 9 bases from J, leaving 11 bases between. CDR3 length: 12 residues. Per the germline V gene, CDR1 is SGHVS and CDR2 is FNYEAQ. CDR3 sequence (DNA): TGTGCCAGCAGCCCTAGGGGGGGTGAGCAGTTCTTC. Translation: CASSPRGGEQFF. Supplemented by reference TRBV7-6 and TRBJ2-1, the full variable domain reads GAGVSQSPRYKVTKRGQDVALRCDPISGHVSLYWYRQALGQGPEFLTYFNYEAQQDKSGLPNDRFSAERPEGSISTLTIQRTEQRDSAMYRCASSPRGGEQFFGPGTRLTVL.

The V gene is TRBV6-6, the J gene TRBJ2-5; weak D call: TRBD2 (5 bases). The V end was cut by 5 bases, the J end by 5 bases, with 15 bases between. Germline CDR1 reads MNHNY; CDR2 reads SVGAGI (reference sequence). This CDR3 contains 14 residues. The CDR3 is CASSLLGGWETQYF. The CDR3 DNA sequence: TGTGCCAGCAGTCTACTAGGAGGATGGGAGACCCAGTACTTC.

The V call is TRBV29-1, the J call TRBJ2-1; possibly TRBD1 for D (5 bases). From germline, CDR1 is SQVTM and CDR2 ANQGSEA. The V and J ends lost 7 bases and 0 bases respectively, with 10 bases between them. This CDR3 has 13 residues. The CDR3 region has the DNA TGCAGCGGGACATCGAGCTCCTACAATGAGCAGTTCTTC. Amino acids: CSGTSSSYNEQFF.

CDR3 residues: CASSLEAGFSTDTQYF. CDR3 DNA sequence: TGTGCCAGCAGCTTGGAGGCGGGCTTTAGCACAGATACGCAGTATTTT. The chain carries TRBV5-4 and TRBJ2-3; tentative D call: TRBD2 (5 bases). Trimming shortened V by 0 bases and J by 0 bases, and 11 bases separated the two germline ends. CDR1 is SGHNT and CDR2 is YYREEE in the germline V gene (reference sequence). The CDR3 has 16 residues.

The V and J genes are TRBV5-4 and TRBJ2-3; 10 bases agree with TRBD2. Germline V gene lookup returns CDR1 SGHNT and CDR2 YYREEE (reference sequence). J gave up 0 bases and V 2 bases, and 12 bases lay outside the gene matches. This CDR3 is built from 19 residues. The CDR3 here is CASSFNLSGGLSSTDTQYF. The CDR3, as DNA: TGTGCCAGCAGCTTTAATCTTAGCGGGGGGTTATCTAGCACAGATACGCAGTATTTT. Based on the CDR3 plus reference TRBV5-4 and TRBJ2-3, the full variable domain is ETGVTQSPTHLIKTRGQQVTLRCSSQSGHNTVSWYQQALGQGPQFIFQYYREEENGRGNFPPRFSGLQFPNYSSELNVNALELDDSALYLCASSFNLSGGLSSTDTQYFGPGTRLTVL.

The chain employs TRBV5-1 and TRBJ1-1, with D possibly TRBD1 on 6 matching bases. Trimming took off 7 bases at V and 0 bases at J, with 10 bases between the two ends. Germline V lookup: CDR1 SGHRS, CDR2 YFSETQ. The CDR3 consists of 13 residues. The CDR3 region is CASSDRLNTEAFF. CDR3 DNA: TGCGCCAGCTCGGACAGACTGAACACTGAAGCTTTCTTT. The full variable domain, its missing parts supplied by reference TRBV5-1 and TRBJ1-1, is KAGVTQTPRYLIKTRGQQVTLSCSPISGHRSVSWYQQTPGQGLQFLFEYFSETQRNKGNFPGRFSGRQFSNSRSEMNVSTLELGDSALYLCASSDRLNTEAFFGQGTRLTVV.

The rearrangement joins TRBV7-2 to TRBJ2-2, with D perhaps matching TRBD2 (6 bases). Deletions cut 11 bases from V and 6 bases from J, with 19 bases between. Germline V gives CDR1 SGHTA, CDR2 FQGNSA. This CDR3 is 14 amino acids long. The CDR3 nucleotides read TGTGCCGGAAAACCCGGGACTCCGGCCGGGGAGCTGTTTTTT. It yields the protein CAGKPGTPAGELFF.

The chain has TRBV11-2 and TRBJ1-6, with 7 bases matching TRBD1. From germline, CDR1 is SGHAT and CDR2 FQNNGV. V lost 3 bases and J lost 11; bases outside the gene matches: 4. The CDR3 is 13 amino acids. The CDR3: CASSFSRGAPLHF. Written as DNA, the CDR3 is TGTGCCAGCAGCTTTAGCAGGGGGGCACCCCTCCACTTT.

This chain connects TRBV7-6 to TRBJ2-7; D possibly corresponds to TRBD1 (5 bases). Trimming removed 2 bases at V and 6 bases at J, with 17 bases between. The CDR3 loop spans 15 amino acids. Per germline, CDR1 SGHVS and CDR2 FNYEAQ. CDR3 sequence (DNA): TGTGCCAGCAGCTTATCTCCAGGGTCGTCTGGCGAGCAGTACTTC. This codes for CASSLSPGSSGEQYF.

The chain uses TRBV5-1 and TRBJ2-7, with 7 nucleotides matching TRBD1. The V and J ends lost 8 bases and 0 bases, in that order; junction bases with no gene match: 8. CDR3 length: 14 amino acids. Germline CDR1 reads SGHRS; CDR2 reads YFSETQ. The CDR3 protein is CASSSGTVSYEQYF. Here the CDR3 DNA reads TGCGCCAGTTCGTCCGGGACAGTCTCCTACGAGCAGTACTTC.

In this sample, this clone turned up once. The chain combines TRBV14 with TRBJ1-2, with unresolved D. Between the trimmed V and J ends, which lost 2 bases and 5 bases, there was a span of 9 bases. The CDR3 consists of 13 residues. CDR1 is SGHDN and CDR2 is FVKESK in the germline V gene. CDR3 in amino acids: CASSQLLDYGYTF. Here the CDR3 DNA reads TGTGCCAGCAGCCAATTGTTAGATTATGGCTACACCTTC.

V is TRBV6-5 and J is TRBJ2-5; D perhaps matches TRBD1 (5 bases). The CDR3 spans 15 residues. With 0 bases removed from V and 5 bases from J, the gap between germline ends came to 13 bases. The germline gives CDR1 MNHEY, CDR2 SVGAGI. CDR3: CASSYSTAGWETQYF. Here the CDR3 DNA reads TGTGCCAGCAGTTACTCGACAGCAGGGTGGGAGACCCAGTACTTC.

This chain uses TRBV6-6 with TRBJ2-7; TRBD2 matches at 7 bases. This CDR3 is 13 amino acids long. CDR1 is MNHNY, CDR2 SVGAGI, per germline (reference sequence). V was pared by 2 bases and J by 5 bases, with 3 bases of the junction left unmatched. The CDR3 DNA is TGTGCCAGCAGTTACGGGGAGGGCCACGAGCAGTACTTC. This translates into CASSYGEGHEQYF.

The CDR3 spells CASTQERQGWQPQHF. The CDR3 region has the DNA TGTGCCAGCACCCAGGAAAGGCAGGGATGGCAGCCCCAGCATTTT. J is TRBJ1-5 and V is TRBV28; D may be TRBD1 (5 bases). In germline, CDR1 is MDHEN, CDR2 SYDVKM. The V and J ends lost 7 bases and 7 bases respectively, with 20 bases between them. CDR3 length: 15 residues.

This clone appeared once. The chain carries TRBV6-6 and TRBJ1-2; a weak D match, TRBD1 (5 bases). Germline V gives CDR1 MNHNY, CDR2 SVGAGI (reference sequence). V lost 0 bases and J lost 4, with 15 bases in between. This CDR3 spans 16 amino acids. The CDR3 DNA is TGTGCCAGCAGTTACTCGATGGCCGGCAGGGCCTATGGCTACACCTTC. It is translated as CASSYSMAGRAYGYTF.

CDR3 in DNA: TGTGCCAGCAGCATTGGACAGAGAGACAACTATGGCTACACCTTC. As protein: CASSIGQRDNYGYTF. The J gene is TRBJ1-2, the V gene TRBV5-4, with a possible D match to TRBD1 (6 bases). Trimming stripped 4 bases from V and 2 bases from J, with 15 bases between. Germline loops: CDR1 SGHNT, CDR2 YYREEE (reference sequence). The CDR3 spans 15 residues.

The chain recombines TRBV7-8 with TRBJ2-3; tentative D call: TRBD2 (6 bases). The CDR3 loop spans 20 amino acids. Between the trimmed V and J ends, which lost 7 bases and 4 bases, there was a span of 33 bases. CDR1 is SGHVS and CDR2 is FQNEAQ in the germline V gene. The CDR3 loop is CASTQSHAGPVSPASDTQYF. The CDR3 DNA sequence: TGTGCCAGCACCCAATCCCATGCGGGACCTGTTTCCCCGGCGTCAGATACGCAGTATTTT.

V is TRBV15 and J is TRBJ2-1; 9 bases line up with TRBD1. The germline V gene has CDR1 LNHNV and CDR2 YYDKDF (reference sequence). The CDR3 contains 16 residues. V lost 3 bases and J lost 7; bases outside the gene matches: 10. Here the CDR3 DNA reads TGTGCCACCAGCAGCCACCGGGACAGGGTGGATAATGAGCAGTTCTTC. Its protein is CATSSHRDRVDNEQFF.

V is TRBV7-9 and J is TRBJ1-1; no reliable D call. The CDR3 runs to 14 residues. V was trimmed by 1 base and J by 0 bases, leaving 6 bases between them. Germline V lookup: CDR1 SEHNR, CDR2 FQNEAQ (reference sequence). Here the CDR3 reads CASSLVSMNTEAFF. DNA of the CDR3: TGTGCCAGCAGCTTAGTCAGTATGAACACTGAAGCTTTCTTT.

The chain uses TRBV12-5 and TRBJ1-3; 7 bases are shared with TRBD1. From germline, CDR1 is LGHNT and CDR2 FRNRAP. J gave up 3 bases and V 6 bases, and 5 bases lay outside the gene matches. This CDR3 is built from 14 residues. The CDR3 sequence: CASGQGQIGNTIYF. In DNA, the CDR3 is TGTGCTAGTGGCCAGGGACAGATTGGAAACACCATATATTTT.

CDR3 sequence (DNA): TGCAGCGTTGTTACAGGGGAGCCCCTAGCCAAAAACATTCAGTACTTC. Amino acid sequence: CSVVTGEPLAKNIQYF. This rearrangement joins TRBV29-1 to TRBJ2-4, with TRBD1 identical over 7 bases. With V trimmed by 4 bases and J by 0 bases, 9 bases remained unmatched. Germline loops: CDR1 SQVTM, CDR2 ANQGSEA. The CDR3 loop spans 16 amino acids. The entire variable domain, with the rest obtained from reference TRBV29-1 and TRBJ2-4, is as follows: SAVISQKPSRDICQRGTSLTIQCQVDSQVTMMFWYRQQPGQSLTLIATANQGSEATYESGFVIDKFPISRPNLTFSTLTVSNMSPEDSSIYLCSVVTGEPLAKNIQYFGAGTRLSVL.

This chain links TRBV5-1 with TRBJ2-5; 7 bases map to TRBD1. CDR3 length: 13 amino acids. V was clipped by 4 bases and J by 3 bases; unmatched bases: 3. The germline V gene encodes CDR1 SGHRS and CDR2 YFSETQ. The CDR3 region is CASSGTDEETQYF. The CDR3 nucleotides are TGCGCCAGCAGCGGGACAGATGAAGAGACCCAGTACTTC.

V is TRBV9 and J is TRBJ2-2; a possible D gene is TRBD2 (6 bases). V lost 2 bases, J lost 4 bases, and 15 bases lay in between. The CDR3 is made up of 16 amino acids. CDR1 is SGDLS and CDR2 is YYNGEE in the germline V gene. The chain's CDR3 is CASSVGSGTLTGELFF. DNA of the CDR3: TGTGCCAGCAGCGTCGGTAGCGGAACACTCACCGGGGAGCTGTTTTTT.

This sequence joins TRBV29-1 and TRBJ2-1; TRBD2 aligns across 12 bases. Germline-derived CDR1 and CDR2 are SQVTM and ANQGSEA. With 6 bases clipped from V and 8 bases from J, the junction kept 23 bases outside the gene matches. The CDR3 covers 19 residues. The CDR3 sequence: CSVVPSLAGGPQASDEQFF. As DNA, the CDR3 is TGCAGCGTAGTTCCCTCCCTAGCGGGGGGGCCTCAGGCTTCCGATGAGCAGTTCTTC.

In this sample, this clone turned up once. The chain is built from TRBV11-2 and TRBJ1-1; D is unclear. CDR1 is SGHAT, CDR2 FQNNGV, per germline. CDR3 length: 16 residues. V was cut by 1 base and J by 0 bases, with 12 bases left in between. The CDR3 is CASSLGPHTVNTEAFF. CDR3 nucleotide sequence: TGTGCCAGCAGCTTAGGTCCGCATACAGTGAACACTGAAGCTTTCTTT. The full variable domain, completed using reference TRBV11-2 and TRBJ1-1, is EAGVAQSPRYKIIEKRQSVAFWCNPISGHATLYWYQQILGQGPKLLIQFQNNGVVDDSQLPKDRFSAERLKGVDSTLKIQPAKLEDSAVYLCASSLGPHTVNTEAFFGQGTRLTVV.

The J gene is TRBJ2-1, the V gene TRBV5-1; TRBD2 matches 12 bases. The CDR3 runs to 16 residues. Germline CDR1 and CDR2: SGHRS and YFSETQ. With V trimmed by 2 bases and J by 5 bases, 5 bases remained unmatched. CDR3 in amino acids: CASSFVRLAGDNEQFF. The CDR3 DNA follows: TGCGCCAGCAGCTTTGTCCGACTAGCGGGAGACAATGAGCAGTTCTTC.

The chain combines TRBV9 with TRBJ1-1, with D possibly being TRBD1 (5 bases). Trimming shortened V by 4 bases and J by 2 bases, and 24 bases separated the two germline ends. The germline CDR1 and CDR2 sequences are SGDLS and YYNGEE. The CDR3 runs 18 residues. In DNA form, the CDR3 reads TGTGCCAGCAGCTCTGGGGGGACCACGAACGGAGCAAACACTGAAGCTTTCTTT. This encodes CASSSGGTTNGANTEAFF.

This CDR3 reads CASSYDAGGGEQFF. The CDR3 DNA sequence: TGTGCCAGCAGTTACGACGCGGGGGGGGGTGAGCAGTTCTTC. The genes are TRBV6-5 and TRBJ2-1; 9 bases are shared with TRBD2. Germline lookup yields CDR1 MNHEY and CDR2 SVGAGI. The CDR3 length is 14 residues. V dropped 2 bases and J dropped 9; count of bases not matched to a gene: 5.

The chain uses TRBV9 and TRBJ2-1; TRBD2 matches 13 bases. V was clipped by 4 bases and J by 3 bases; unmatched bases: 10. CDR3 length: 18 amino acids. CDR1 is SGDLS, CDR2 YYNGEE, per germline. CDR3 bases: TGTGCCAGCAGCCGTGAGACTAGCGGGGGGATGCTCTACAATGAGCAGTTCTTC. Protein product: CASSRETSGGMLYNEQFF.